The 4 T cell receptor beta chains below all came from one sample that was sequenced in a study of shared clonotypes between healthy human individuals. The data were produced by immunoSEQ multiplex PCR, yet TCRdb's version contains in-frame clones alone and is incomplete. The table includes hundreds of thousands of clones, roughly 80% detected once. Sequenced: PBMCs. These receptors all stem from a woman aged 40 to 50 in good health. Some clones in this sample may be carry-over from other donors' samples.

The J gene is TRBJ2-1, the V gene TRBV19; 9 bases align to TRBD1. Trimming at V came to 4 bases and at J to 5 bases, leaving 6 bases not matched to a gene. The germline gives CDR1 LNHDA, CDR2 SQIVND (reference sequence). The CDR3 contains 15 residues. The CDR3 reads CASSTRDRVNNEQFF. The CDR3, as DNA: TGTGCCAGTAGTACCCGGGACAGGGTCAACAATGAGCAGTTCTTC. The entire variable domain, with the rest obtained from reference TRBV19 and TRBJ2-1, is as follows: DGGITQSPKYLFRKEGQNVTLSCEQNLNHDAMYWYRQDPGQGLRLIYYSQIVNDFQKGDIAEGYSVSREKKESFPLTVTSAQKNPTAFYLCASSTRDRVNNEQFFGPGTRLTVL.

The chain uses TRBV19 and TRBJ2-4; TRBD2 might be the D (5 bases). CDR1 and CDR2 (germline): LNHDA, SQIVND (reference sequence). CDR3 length equals 15 residues. V shed 7 bases and J shed 0 bases, with 13 bases lying between them. The CDR3 bases are TGTGCCAGTACCTCGATGGGAGAAGCCAAAAACATTCAGTACTTC. It codes for CASTSMGEAKNIQYF.

DNA of the CDR3: TGTGCCAGCAGCCCGCTTCTCCCGTACAATGAGCAGTTCTTC. This encodes CASSPLLPYNEQFF. V gene TRBV2 combines with J gene TRBJ2-1; D not resolved. Germline-derived CDR1 and CDR2 are SNHLY and FYNNEI. There are 14 residues in the CDR3. Trimming stripped 6 bases from V and 4 bases from J, with 13 bases between.

The chain combines TRBV6-1 with TRBJ2-7, with D tentatively TRBD2 (6 bases). The V end was cut by 1 base, the J end by 3 bases, with 13 bases between. The CDR3 is made up of 15 amino acids. The germline V gene encodes CDR1 MNHNS and CDR2 SASEGT. Here the CDR3 DNA reads TGTGCCAGCAGTGAAGATTTGGGGGGATTCTACGAGCAGTACTTC. Translating it yields CASSEDLGGFYEQYF.